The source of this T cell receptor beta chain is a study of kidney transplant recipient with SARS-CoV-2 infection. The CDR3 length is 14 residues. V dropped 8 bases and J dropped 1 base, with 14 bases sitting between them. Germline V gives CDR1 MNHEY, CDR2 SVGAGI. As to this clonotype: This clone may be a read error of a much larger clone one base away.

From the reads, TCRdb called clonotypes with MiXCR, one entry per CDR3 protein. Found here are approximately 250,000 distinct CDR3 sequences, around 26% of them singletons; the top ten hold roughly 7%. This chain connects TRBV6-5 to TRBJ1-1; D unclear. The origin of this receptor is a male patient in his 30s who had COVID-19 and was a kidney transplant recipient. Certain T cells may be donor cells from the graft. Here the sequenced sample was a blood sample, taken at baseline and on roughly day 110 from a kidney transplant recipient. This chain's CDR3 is CASGDPRSNTEAFF. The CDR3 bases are TGTGCCAGCGGTGACCCCCGATCGAACACTGAAGCTTTCTTT.